The next 20 T cell receptor beta chains were all read from a single sample in a study of OX40 agonist ivuxolimab in advanced cancers. Clones were read by immunoSEQ multiplex PCR, and TCRdb kept only the in-frame ones, dropping some. The repertoire holds tens of thousands of clones, with around 81% as singletons. The specimen was CD4+ or CD8+ T cells sorted from blood, collected in a trial of the OX40 agonist ivuxolimab. The receptors here all came from an adult with an advanced solid tumor such as melanoma, head and neck, liver or kidney cancer.

The gene calls are TRBV2 and TRBJ2-5; possible D gene TRBD2, 6 bases. The CDR3 contains 14 residues. V was shortened by 4 bases and J by 4 bases, with 13 bases between the two germline ends. CDR1 is SNHLY, CDR2 FYNNEI, per germline. The CDR3 nucleotides read TGTGCCAGCAGTGTCCCCAGGGAGGTAGAGACCCAGTACTTC. It yields the protein CASSVPREVETQYF.

V and J are TRBV5-8 and TRBJ2-5; tentative D call: TRBD1 (5 bases). CDR3 size: 15 residues. V was clipped by 7 bases and J by 2 bases, with 18 bases between them. The germline gives CDR1 SGHTS, CDR2 YDEGEE. The CDR3 nucleotides are TGTGCCAGCTCCCCCCGCCTAGGGGAACAAGAGACCCAGTACTTC. Translated: CASSPRLGEQETQYF.

In this sample, this clone turned up once. The rearrangement links TRBV7-3 to TRBJ2-7; D remains ambiguous. This CDR3 region has 15 residues. Per the germline V gene, CDR1 is SGHTA and CDR2 is FQGTGA. The V and J ends lost 0 bases and 6 bases respectively, with 15 bases between them. The CDR3 reads CASSLTLAGRPEQYF. CDR3 in DNA: TGTGCCAGCAGCTTAACTCTGGCAGGTCGCCCCGAGCAGTACTTC.

The chain employs TRBV7-9 and TRBJ1-3, with a weak D call TRBD1 (5 bases). CDR1 is SEHNR and CDR2 is FQNEAQ in the germline V gene (reference sequence). The ends were cut back, 2 bases at V and 0 bases at J, with 11 bases in the middle. CDR3 size: 16 residues. CDR3 DNA sequence: TGTGCCAGCAGCTTATACAGGAGCAACTCTGGAAACACCATATATTTT. Translating it yields CASSLYRSNSGNTIYF.

Here the CDR3 DNA reads TGTGCCAGCAGCGCCTCACTAGCGGGAGGCCACACAGATACGCAGTATTTT. It translates to CASSASLAGGHTDTQYF. This chain links TRBV7-3 with TRBJ2-3; TRBD2 matches at 12 bases. The V gene's germline CDR1 is SGHTA and CDR2 FQGTGA. The CDR3 spans 17 residues. The J segment lost 2 bases and the V segment lost 5 bases, leaving 8 bases of the junction unmatched.

The J gene is TRBJ2-1, the V gene TRBV9, with D hard to call. CDR3 length: 16 residues. In germline, CDR1 is SGDLS, CDR2 YYNGEE. V was cut by 0 bases and J by 0 bases, with 10 bases left in between. CDR3 DNA: TGTGCCAGCAGCGTAGATGTGGTCAGCTCCTACAATGAGCAGTTCTTC. It encodes CASSVDVVSSYNEQFF.

This chain connects TRBV7-9 to TRBJ2-1; 11 bases align to TRBD2. Germline lookup yields CDR1 SEHNR and CDR2 FQNEAQ (reference sequence). With V trimmed by 10 bases and J by 7 bases, 12 bases remained unmatched. This CDR3 has 15 amino acids. The CDR3 sequence: CAIPGGSGRANEQFF. In nucleotides, the CDR3 is TGTGCCATCCCAGGGGGTAGCGGGAGGGCAAATGAGCAGTTCTTC. The whole variable domain, filled in from reference TRBV7-9 and TRBJ2-1, reads DTGVSQNPRHKITKRGQNVTFRCDPISEHNRLYWYRQTLGQGPEFLTYFQNEAQLEKSRLLSDRFSAERPKGSFSTLEIQRTEQGDSAMYLCAIPGGSGRANEQFFGPGTRLTVL.

Here the CDR3 DNA reads TGTGCCAGCAGCCCTCGGACAGGGAGCTCCTACAATGAGCAGTTCTTC. It encodes CASSPRTGSSYNEQFF. V usage is TRBV9 and J usage is TRBJ2-1; 8 bases fit TRBD1. The junction had 6 bases not matched to a gene; V was cut back by 4 bases and J by 0 bases. The CDR3 extends over 16 amino acids. The germline V gene has CDR1 SGDLS and CDR2 YYNGEE.

The CDR3 nucleotides read TGTGCCAGCTGGCTAGCGGGAGGTGGGGTGGAGTCAGATACGCAGTATTTT. Translating it yields CASWLAGGGVESDTQYF. The J gene is TRBJ2-3, the V gene TRBV27, with 11 bases identical to TRBD2. The CDR3 extends over 17 amino acids. Losses at the gene ends were 8 bases for V and 4 bases for J; bases not matched to a gene: 14. The germline V gene has CDR1 MNHEY and CDR2 SMNVEV (reference sequence).

V usage is TRBV19 and J usage is TRBJ2-1, with TRBD2 identical over 8 bases. Germline V gene sequence: CDR1 LNHDA, CDR2 SQIVND (reference sequence). V dropped 3 bases and J dropped 10; count of bases not matched to a gene: 5. This CDR3 comprises 13 residues. The CDR3 spells CASSIFLAGEQFF. DNA of the CDR3: TGTGCCAGTAGTATCTTTCTAGCGGGCGAGCAGTTCTTC. Filled out from reference TRBV19 and TRBJ2-1, the complete variable domain reads DGGITQSPKYLFRKEGQNVTLSCEQNLNHDAMYWYRQDPGQGLRLIYYSQIVNDFQKGDIAEGYSVSREKKESFPLTVTSAQKNPTAFYLCASSIFLAGEQFFGPGTRLTVL.

V is TRBV7-8 and J is TRBJ2-2; D is unresolved. V lost 1 base and J 6 bases, leaving 9 bases between the germline ends. Germline CDR1 is SGHVS and CDR2 is FQNEAQ. CDR3 length: 14 residues. The CDR3, as DNA: TGTGCCAGCAGCTTAGGGTCGGTTTCCGGGGAGCTGTTTTTT. Translating gives CASSLGSVSGELFF.

The J gene is TRBJ1-1, the V gene TRBV14; TRBD1 matches at 7 bases. The germline gives CDR1 SGHDN, CDR2 FVKESK. V dropped 6 bases and J dropped 3; count of bases not matched to a gene: 22. This CDR3 has 19 residues. CDR3 DNA sequence: TGTGCCAGCAGTCACTATGCAGGGGGAATTTTCTTTGAGGACACTGAAGCTTTCTTT. Translated, it gives CASSHYAGGIFFEDTEAFF.

The chain combines TRBV6-5 with TRBJ2-2, with a possible D match to TRBD1 (6 bases). Germline V gene lookup returns CDR1 MNHEY and CDR2 SVGAGI. CDR3 size: 15 residues. The germline V and J ends were trimmed by 6 bases and 0 bases, with 11 bases remaining between them. The CDR3 here is CASSLRGPNTGELFF. The DNA for the CDR3 is TGTGCCAGCAGCCTCAGGGGACCGAACACCGGGGAGCTGTTTTTT.

This clone was observed a handful of times. This chain links TRBV7-9 with TRBJ2-7, with a weak D call TRBD2 (5 bases). Germline V CDR1 and CDR2: SEHNR, FQNEAQ (reference sequence). This CDR3 is 15 amino acids long. The V and J ends lost 7 bases and 2 bases respectively, with 18 bases between them. In DNA form, the CDR3 reads TGTGCCAGCACCACAAACTCGCGGAGGACCTACGAGCAGTACTTC. Its protein product is CASTTNSRRTYEQYF.

As DNA, the CDR3 is TGCGCCAGCAGCCAAGCTGCAGGACATAGCTCCTACGAGCAGTACTTC. Translation gives CASSQAAGHSSYEQYF. J is TRBJ2-7 and V is TRBV4-1, with D tentatively TRBD1 (5 bases). The V end was cut by 1 base, the J end by 0 bases, with 13 bases between. The CDR3 is made up of 16 amino acids. The germline V gene has CDR1 MGHRA and CDR2 YSYEKL.

This chain uses TRBV5-1 with TRBJ2-1; D unclear. This CDR3 comprises 14 residues. Trimming took 0 bases from V and 9 from J, leaving 13 bases between them. Germline CDR1 SGHRS, CDR2 YFSETQ. The DNA of the CDR3 is TGCGCCAGCAGCTTGGCGAACATGTGGGGTGAGCAGTTCTTC. This encodes CASSLANMWGEQFF.

This clone came up once. The gene calls are TRBV27 and TRBJ2-3; no reliable D call. Germline-derived CDR1 and CDR2 are MNHEY and SMNVEV (reference sequence). The germline V and J ends were trimmed by 10 bases and 6 bases, with 11 bases remaining between them. The CDR3 is made up of 11 amino acids. In DNA, the CDR3 is TGTGCCAACCCTCCCTTGGATACGCAGTATTTT. This codes for CANPPLDTQYF.

The V call is TRBV19, the J call TRBJ1-4; D is unclear. This CDR3 is 15 amino acids long. V was cut by 3 bases and J by 0 bases, with 8 bases left in between. Germline CDR1 reads LNHDA; CDR2 reads SQIVND (reference sequence). The CDR3, as DNA: TGTGCCAGTAGTATTTCGGCCGCAACTAATGAAAAACTGTTTTTT. This translates into CASSISAATNEKLFF.

This chain joins TRBV30 and TRBJ2-2, with TRBD1 identical over 9 bases. Losses at the gene ends were 3 bases for V and 4 bases for J; bases not matched to a gene: 3. This CDR3 has 14 residues. Germline CDR1 GTSNPN, CDR2 SVGIG (reference sequence). DNA for the CDR3: TGTGCCTGGAGACAGGGGGCCGGCACCGGGGAGCTGTTTTTT. It translates to CAWRQGAGTGELFF. Filled out from reference TRBV30 and TRBJ2-2, the complete variable domain reads SQTIHQWPATLVQPVGSPLSLECTVEGTSNPNLYWYRQAAGRGLQLLFYSVGIGQISSEVPQNLSASRPQDRQFILSSKKLLLSDSGFYLCAWRQGAGTGELFFGEGSRLTVL.

CDR3 DNA: TGTGCCAGCAGCTTAGCGGCTAGCGGGGGATTGGATACGCAGTATTTT. Its translation is CASSLAASGGLDTQYF. The chain joins TRBV7-6 to TRBJ2-3, with 10 positions matching TRBD2. V was clipped by 0 bases and J by 6 bases; unmatched bases: 6. The CDR3 sequence is 16 residues long. CDR1 and CDR2 (germline): SGHVS, FNYEAQ.